This T cell receptor (beta chain) was captured in a study of cytomegalovirus exposure and HLA in healthy donors. The PCR ran on 60 Vbeta and 13 Jbeta primers. Sequencing used immunoSEQ multiplex PCR; TCRdb keeps in-frame clones, though not all of them. This sample's table has 50,000 to 70,000 clones. V was pared by 4 bases and J by 2 bases, with 12 bases between. Per germline, CDR1 MNHEY and CDR2 SVGAGI. This CDR3 has 16 residues. The V and J genes are TRBV6-5 and TRBJ2-6; D might be TRBD2 (5 bases). The clonotype comes from a male donor in good health and CMV-seronegative. The source material was PBMCs. CDR3 sequence: CASSSGLSPGANVLTF. The DNA of the CDR3 is TGTGCCAGCAGTTCTGGACTGTCTCCTGGGGCCAACGTCCTGACTTTC.